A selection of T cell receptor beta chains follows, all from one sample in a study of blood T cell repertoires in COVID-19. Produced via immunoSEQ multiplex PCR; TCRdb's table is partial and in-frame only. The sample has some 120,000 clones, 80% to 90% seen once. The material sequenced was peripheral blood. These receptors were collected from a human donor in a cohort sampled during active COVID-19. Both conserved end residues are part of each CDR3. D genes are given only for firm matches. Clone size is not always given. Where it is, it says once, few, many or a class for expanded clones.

CDR3nt: TGCGCCAGCAGCCAATGGACAGGGAATGGTGAAAAACTGTTTTTT; CDR3aa: CASSQWTGNGEKLFF; j_gene: TRBJ1-4; abundance: .; d_gene: TRBD1; v_gene: TRBV4-1
CDR3nt: TGTGCCAGCAGTGCTCAAGGGGGCGCCGGTAATTCACCCCTCCACTTT; CDR3aa: CASSAQGGAGNSPLHF; j_gene: TRBJ1-6; abundance: .; d_gene: TRBD1; v_gene: TRBV6-1
CDR3nt: TGTGCCAGCAAGGGGGCGCTGGGATATGGCTACACCTTC; CDR3aa: CASKGALGYGYTF; j_gene: TRBJ1-2; abundance: .; d_gene: TRBD1; v_gene: TRBV2
CDR3nt: TGTGCCAGCAGCGTATCGGCAGGCCAAGAGACCCAGTACTTC; CDR3aa: CASSVSAGQETQYF; j_gene: TRBJ2-5; abundance: .; d_gene: .; v_gene: TRBV9
CDR3nt: TGTGCCACCAGCAGAAACAGGGCCGCGAACACCGGGGAGCTGTTTTTT; CDR3aa: CATSRNRAANTGELFF; j_gene: TRBJ2-2; abundance: .; d_gene: .; v_gene: TRBV15
CDR3nt: TGCGCCAGCAGCCCAGACAGGGGGCCGTACGAGCAGTACTTC; CDR3aa: CASSPDRGPYEQYF; j_gene: TRBJ2-7; abundance: .; d_gene: TRBD1; v_gene: TRBV5-1
CDR3nt: TGTGCCTGGAGCAGGTATAGCAATCAGCCCCAGCATTTT; CDR3aa: CAWSRYSNQPQHF; j_gene: TRBJ1-5; abundance: .; d_gene: .; v_gene: TRBV30
CDR3nt: TGCGCCAGCAGCCAGTTAGGGGGTACCAGCGAGCAGTACTTC; CDR3aa: CASSQLGGTSEQYF; j_gene: TRBJ2-7; abundance: once; d_gene: .; v_gene: TRBV4-1
CDR3nt: TGTGCCAGCAGACCGGGACAGGGACGGATCGGTGGCTACACCTTC; CDR3aa: CASRPGQGRIGGYTF; j_gene: TRBJ1-2; abundance: .; d_gene: TRBD1; v_gene: TRBV27
CDR3nt: TGCGCCAGCAGCCAAGGACTAGCGGGGGGCTACGAGCAGTACTTC; CDR3aa: CASSQGLAGGYEQYF; j_gene: TRBJ2-7; abundance: .; d_gene: TRBD2; v_gene: TRBV4-3
CDR3nt: TGTGCCAGCAGTCCCATCGACAGGGTACAGGAGACCCAGTACTTC; CDR3aa: CASSPIDRVQETQYF; j_gene: TRBJ2-5; abundance: few; d_gene: TRBD1; v_gene: TRBV27
CDR3nt: TGTGCCAGCAGCCGACGAGGGAATCAGCCCCAGCATTTT; CDR3aa: CASSRRGNQPQHF; j_gene: TRBJ1-5; abundance: .; d_gene: .; v_gene: TRBV7-8
CDR3nt: TGTGCCAGCAGCCCCTTGGGAGCGGGACGCACAGATACGCAGTATTTT; CDR3aa: CASSPLGAGRTDTQYF; j_gene: TRBJ2-3; abundance: .; d_gene: TRBD2; v_gene: TRBV7-2
CDR3nt: TGCAGTGCTAGTGATGTAGCGGTCGCCAAAAACATTCAGTACTTC; CDR3aa: CSASDVAVAKNIQYF; j_gene: TRBJ2-4; abundance: few; d_gene: .; v_gene: TRBV20-1
CDR3nt: TGTGCCAGTAGTGACCAGGGGGTTGTCTACGAGCAGTACTTC; CDR3aa: CASSDQGVVYEQYF; j_gene: TRBJ2-7; abundance: few; d_gene: TRBD1; v_gene: TRBV19
CDR3nt: TGTGCCAGCAGCCGCCGGACCCTAGCCAATGAGCAGTTCTTC; CDR3aa: CASSRRTLANEQFF; j_gene: TRBJ2-1; abundance: .; d_gene: .; v_gene: TRBV11-2
CDR3nt: TGTGCCAGTAGTATAGATTCGTTCCCCCGGACCAGGGACCGGGGGACAGATACGCAGTATTTT; CDR3aa: CASSIDSFPRTRDRGTDTQYF; j_gene: TRBJ2-3; abundance: once; d_gene: .; v_gene: TRBV19
CDR3nt: TGTGCCATCAGTGGGGCGGGGGCTCGGTCACCCCTCCACTTT; CDR3aa: CAISGAGARSPLHF; j_gene: TRBJ1-6; abundance: few; d_gene: .; v_gene: TRBV10-3
CDR3nt: TGTGCCGGGGGACAGAACAATGAGCAGTTCTTC; CDR3aa: CAGGQNNEQFF; j_gene: TRBJ2-1; abundance: .; d_gene: TRBD1; v_gene: TRBV15
CDR3nt: TGTGCCAGCAGTGCCGGGACAGGGAGCGGGGGTATCGGAAGCAATCAGCCCCAGCATTTT; CDR3aa: CASSAGTGSGGIGSNQPQHF; j_gene: TRBJ1-5; abundance: .; d_gene: TRBD1; v_gene: TRBV6-1
CDR3nt: TGTGCCAGCAGTTATCTAGCGGGGGGAAGCACAGATACGCAGTATTTT; CDR3aa: CASSYLAGGSTDTQYF; j_gene: TRBJ2-3; abundance: .; d_gene: TRBD2; v_gene: TRBV6-6
CDR3nt: TGTGCCAGCAGCCCCGGGACAGTGAACACTGAAGCTTTCTTT; CDR3aa: CASSPGTVNTEAFF; j_gene: TRBJ1-1; abundance: .; d_gene: TRBD1; v_gene: TRBV11-3
CDR3nt: TGTGCCAGCAGCTTAGCGGGAGGTGGAGATCTGGAGTATGGCTACACCTTC; CDR3aa: CASSLAGGGDLEYGYTF; j_gene: TRBJ1-2; abundance: once; d_gene: .; v_gene: TRBV7-2
CDR3nt: TGCGCCAGCAGCCAAGATTTCCCCGCGACGGACACTGGAAACACCATATATTTT; CDR3aa: CASSQDFPATDTGNTIYF; j_gene: TRBJ1-3; abundance: .; d_gene: .; v_gene: TRBV4-3
CDR3nt: TGTGCCAGCAGCTTAGGGGACTTGGGGACCCGGAAAATCACCGGGGAGCTGTTTTTT; CDR3aa: CASSLGDLGTRKITGELFF; j_gene: TRBJ2-2; abundance: .; d_gene: .; v_gene: TRBV7-2
CDR3nt: TGTGCCAGCAGCCTATCGACAGGGGGCTACACCTTC; CDR3aa: CASSLSTGGYTF; j_gene: TRBJ1-2; abundance: .; d_gene: TRBD1; v_gene: TRBV3-1/TRBV3-2
CDR3nt: TGTGCCACCTCCCGAAAAGGAGTTGATCCCGGGGAGCTGTTTTTT; CDR3aa: CATSRKGVDPGELFF; j_gene: TRBJ2-2; abundance: .; d_gene: .; v_gene: TRBV19
CDR3nt: TGTGCCAGCAACATAGCGGGCCCCTACGAGCAGTACTTC; CDR3aa: CASNIAGPYEQYF; j_gene: TRBJ2-7; abundance: .; d_gene: TRBD2; v_gene: TRBV7-2
CDR3nt: TGTGCCAGCAGTTTGCACAACCTCCAGCCCCAGCATTTT; CDR3aa: CASSLHNLQPQHF; j_gene: TRBJ1-5; abundance: .; d_gene: .; v_gene: TRBV27
CDR3nt: TGTGCCAGCAGCTCGACCAGAATGGGCCACAGGGTTGGAAACACCATATATTTT; CDR3aa: CASSSTRMGHRVGNTIYF; j_gene: TRBJ1-3; abundance: .; d_gene: .; v_gene: TRBV7-6
CDR3nt: TGTGCCAGCAGCAACAAGCCGGACAGAGGGGGCTACACCTTC; CDR3aa: CASSNKPDRGGYTF; j_gene: TRBJ1-2; abundance: .; d_gene: .; v_gene: TRBV7-2
CDR3nt: TGTGCCAGCAAGCCCCTTGGGCCCAATCAGCCCCAGCATTTT; CDR3aa: CASKPLGPNQPQHF; j_gene: TRBJ1-5; abundance: .; d_gene: .; v_gene: TRBV28
CDR3nt: TGTGCCAGCAGCCCCAGGGCAGCTAACTATGGCTACACCTTC; CDR3aa: CASSPRAANYGYTF; j_gene: TRBJ1-2; abundance: .; d_gene: .; v_gene: TRBV5-6
CDR3nt: TGTGCCAGCAGGGGAACGACAGGGGATGGCTACACCTTC; CDR3aa: CASRGTTGDGYTF; j_gene: TRBJ1-2; abundance: .; d_gene: TRBD1; v_gene: TRBV12-3/TRBV12-4
CDR3nt: TGTGCCAGCAACCCCGACAGATATAGCAATCAGCCCCAGCATTTT; CDR3aa: CASNPDRYSNQPQHF; j_gene: TRBJ1-5; abundance: .; d_gene: .; v_gene: TRBV2
CDR3nt: TGTGCCAGCAGCCAAGGGACAGGTATCTCTGGGGCCAACGTCCTGACTTTC; CDR3aa: CASSQGTGISGANVLTF; j_gene: TRBJ2-6; abundance: .; d_gene: TRBD1; v_gene: TRBV3-1/TRBV3-2
CDR3nt: TGCGCCAGCAGCTTGGGGGGGCGGGACGAGCAGTACTTC; CDR3aa: CASSLGGRDEQYF; j_gene: TRBJ2-7; abundance: .; d_gene: .; v_gene: TRBV5-1
CDR3nt: TGTGCCACCAGTGATTCTAGGAGGCGGTCTGGGAACATTCAGTACTTC; CDR3aa: CATSDSRRRSGNIQYF; j_gene: TRBJ2-4; abundance: few; d_gene: .; v_gene: TRBV24-1
CDR3nt: TGTGCCAGCAGTGAACGGCAGGGGGCGGGGAAGGGCTACACCTTC; CDR3aa: CASSERQGAGKGYTF; j_gene: TRBJ1-2; abundance: .; d_gene: TRBD1; v_gene: TRBV2
CDR3nt: TGTGCCAGCAGCAAGGGACAGACAAATTCACCCCTCCACTTT; CDR3aa: CASSKGQTNSPLHF; j_gene: TRBJ1-6; abundance: .; d_gene: TRBD1; v_gene: TRBV5-6
CDR3nt: TGTGCCAGCAGCTTCGCGGGAGCGAACACTGAAGCTTTCTTT; CDR3aa: CASSFAGANTEAFF; j_gene: TRBJ1-1; abundance: .; d_gene: .; v_gene: TRBV7-9
CDR3nt: TGTGCCAGCAGAACGGGTAGCGGGGCCTACAATGAGCAGTTCTTC; CDR3aa: CASRTGSGAYNEQFF; j_gene: TRBJ2-1; abundance: .; d_gene: TRBD2; v_gene: TRBV6-5
CDR3nt: TGTGCCAGCTCACCACCGTCAGGGTACGGCAATCAGCCCCAGCATTTT; CDR3aa: CASSPPSGYGNQPQHF; j_gene: TRBJ1-5; abundance: many; d_gene: .; v_gene: TRBV18
CDR3nt: TGCGCCAGCAGCCAGGGCGGGACTAGCCTCGACGAGCAGTACTTC; CDR3aa: CASSQGGTSLDEQYF; j_gene: TRBJ2-7; abundance: few; d_gene: TRBD2; v_gene: TRBV4-3
CDR3nt: TGTGCCATCAGTGCAGGGGATGAGCAGTTCTTC; CDR3aa: CAISAGDEQFF; j_gene: TRBJ2-1; abundance: once; d_gene: .; v_gene: TRBV10-3
CDR3nt: TGTGCCAGCTCACCACCCTCAGGGAGGGATTCACCCCTCCACTTT; CDR3aa: CASSPPSGRDSPLHF; j_gene: TRBJ1-6; abundance: .; d_gene: .; v_gene: TRBV18
CDR3nt: TGTGCCAGCAGCTTAGCGGGTGCGGGCAGGAAAAATGAAAAACTGTTTTTT; CDR3aa: CASSLAGAGRKNEKLFF; j_gene: TRBJ1-4; abundance: .; d_gene: .; v_gene: TRBV7-9
CDR3nt: TGTGCCAGCAGTCCTACTGTTGGCGGTCGGCGGTATGAGCAGTTCTTC; CDR3aa: CASSPTVGGRRYEQFF; j_gene: TRBJ2-1; abundance: .; d_gene: .; v_gene: TRBV7-9
CDR3nt: TGCAGTGCTAGTCACCCCGGGGGGGCCACTGAAGCTTTCTTT; CDR3aa: CSASHPGGATEAFF; j_gene: TRBJ1-1; abundance: .; d_gene: .; v_gene: TRBV20-1
CDR3nt: TGTGCCAGCAGCTTCGGGGACTATTCAGGCTCCTACAATGAGCAGTTCTTC; CDR3aa: CASSFGDYSGSYNEQFF; j_gene: TRBJ2-1; abundance: .; d_gene: TRBD2; v_gene: TRBV5-4
CDR3nt: TGTGCCAGCAGCTTAGCGTCTACAGGGGGACTTGAAGCTTTCTTT; CDR3aa: CASSLASTGGLEAFF; j_gene: TRBJ1-1; abundance: .; d_gene: TRBD1; v_gene: TRBV7-6
CDR3nt: TGTGCCAGCAGAAAGGGACAGGAAGCCGGAGCCTATGGCTACACCTTC; CDR3aa: CASRKGQEAGAYGYTF; j_gene: TRBJ1-2; abundance: .; d_gene: TRBD1; v_gene: TRBV7-2
CDR3nt: TGTGCCACCAGCAGAGATGGACACAACAATCAGCCCCAGCATTTT; CDR3aa: CATSRDGHNNQPQHF; j_gene: TRBJ1-5; abundance: .; d_gene: .; v_gene: TRBV15
CDR3nt: TGTGCCAGCAGCTTAGCGCGGGGCGGGGCGGGGGAGACCCAGTACTTC; CDR3aa: CASSLARGGAGETQYF; j_gene: TRBJ2-5; abundance: .; d_gene: .; v_gene: TRBV7-6
CDR3nt: TGTGCCAGTAAGACTAGCGGGGGAGCCTACGAGCAGTACTTC; CDR3aa: CASKTSGGAYEQYF; j_gene: TRBJ2-7; abundance: .; d_gene: TRBD2; v_gene: TRBV19